A single T cell receptor (beta chain) is shown here with its context. Its antigen is undetermined. This sample was taken from a study of cytomegalovirus exposure and HLA in healthy donors. 13 Jbeta primers and 60 Vbeta primers were used for the PCR. Sequencing was performed with immunoSEQ multiplex PCR; in TCRdb, only in-frame clones are kept and a portion is missing. Its listing shows 65,000 to 85,000 clones. Findings and caveats of the study: Later findings reportedly placed an Asian-associated ancestry cluster below the approximately 670-donor mean for N-insertions. Later analysis revealed greater clonal expansion in HLA-associated TCR beta chains than in equally common others. According to the study, 150 to 200 TCR beta chains were cytomegalovirus-associated.

Material for sequencing was PBMCs. This receptor was identified in a woman in her 30s in good health and CMV-seronegative.

The CDR3, as DNA: TGTGCCAGCAGGGGGGGAGTTCCTGAAAAACTGTTTTTT. This translates into CASRGGVPEKLFF. J is TRBJ1-4 and V is TRBV28, with D perhaps TRBD1 (5 bases). Germline loops: CDR1 MDHEN, CDR2 SYDVKM. The CDR3 has 13 amino acids. The germline V and J ends were trimmed by 6 bases and 7 bases, with 12 bases remaining between them.